This entry is about one T cell receptor beta chain. Its antigen specificity is not known. No much larger clone exists at a distance of one base, and base qualities are not known. Amplification of TCR beta CDR3 regions was carried out from RNA transcripts. A first-round RT-PCR of the TCR CDR3 used the HTBI primer set with the Qiagen OneStep RT-PCR kit. Libraries were constructed in a second round of multiplex PCR, after which size selection and purification were carried out. Libraries were sequenced paired-end with 100 bp reads on an Illumina HiSeq2000. As for the authors' bioinformatics: SOAPnuke was used to process the raw data, throwing out any read that contained adapters or uncalled bases, had a mean Phred below 15, or lacked an exact constant-primer or identifier match. COPE v1.2.5 was used to merge the high-quality paired reads, and each unique nucleotide sequence was defined as a clonotype. MiTCR v1.1 was used to align clonotypes to the IMGT TRBV, TRBD and TRBJ reference segments. The analysis was restricted to V-J combinations with a frequency above 0.0001, which together covered 99.2% of the repertoires. The TCS score was defined as the ratio of F50 (clonal expansion) to E x V (chaos), calculated using BLOSUM62-based TCRdist between CDR3 peptides within each V-J. Welch's t-statistics and random forest reduced 500 to 550 V-J features to some 14, which were used in a naive Bayes classifier (R e1071). TCRdb reprocessing: public reads trimmed at Q25 with fastp, clones called with MiXCR, in-frame beta chains kept. Every CDR3 protein is listed once, alongside the most common genes and DNA of its rows. In this record, the V and J calls reflect TCRdb's handling and not the investigators' own analysis. The table for this sample lists hundreds of thousands of distinct CDR3 sequences; less than 25% of them were counted only once. The top ten hold 34% of the sample.

The record originates from a study of T cells in Graves' hyperthyroidism and ophthalmopathy (dated by TCRdb to between 2019 and 2020). At the level of the whole study: Peripheral blood samples were taken at the time of initial diagnosis, prior to any treatment. A discovery cohort of around 100 patients, about 40 with Graves' ophthalmopathy and about 60 with stable Graves' hyperthyroidism, was used to find distinguishing TCR V-J signatures. Prospective prediction of ophthalmopathy was tested in an independent validation cohort consisting of some 19 hyperthyroidism patients and around 16 patients who later progressed to ophthalmopathy. The approximately 98 discovery patients were randomly divided into training and test sets at a 7:3 ratio. In several Graves' hyperthyroidism patients, the study also compared T-cell repertoires from thyroid tissue with T-cell repertoires from blood. After blood sampling, hyperthyroidism patients were treated with methimazole at a starting dose of 30 mg daily, and ophthalmopathy patients were treated with high-dose intravenous methylprednisolone. The paper describes TCR Vbeta CDR3 sequencing of some 130 peripheral blood samples, made up of 43 ophthalmopathy patients, over 70 hyperthyroidism patients and 17 progressor patients. Here is what the overall study found, with its caveats: Most expanded thyroid clonotypes (frequency above 0.001) were also found in blood, which suggests that blood repertoires may mirror thyroid immune responses. During validation, the model predicted progression to ophthalmopathy a median of roughly 7.1 months ahead of onset, with 70.59% sensitivity and 72% to 85% specificity. No statistical method was used to set the sample size in advance, and investigators knew the group allocation. In cross-validation, a model built on a 13 V-J signature told ophthalmopathy apart from stable hyperthyroidism with approximately 91% sensitivity and roughly 81% specificity, and in testing the same model reached 80%/75%.

The CDR3 sequence holds 18 residues, the cysteine and phenylalanine included. Here the CDR3 DNA is all that survives: 54 bases in frame from base 1. V loses 4 bases at its end and J loses 0 bases; junction bases beyond the gene matches: 9. Ophthalmopathy patients had moderately to severely active disease, Clinical Activity Score of at least 3, NOSPECS grade of at least 4, and duration under 3 months. Any patient with an uncontrolled infection, another autoimmune disease, pregnancy or lactation was excluded. Diagnoses relied on clinical symptoms, serum thyroxine and TRAb, thyroid ultrasound and orbital computed tomography. PBMCs were isolated from around 10 ml of fresh peripheral blood by Ficoll-Paque density gradient centrifugation. Total RNA was extracted with Trizol reagent, and quality was checked on an Agilent 2100 Bioanalyzer.

The rearrangement combines TRBV12-3 or TRBV12-4 with TRBJ2-7; 13 bases in between match TRBD2. The specimen sequenced was blood. The clonotype was recovered from a man aged 25 to 40 with Graves' ophthalmopathy. The DNA sequence is given as TGTGCCAGCAGTTCTACAAGGACTAGCGGGAGCAGCTCCTACGAGCAGTACTTC. Translated, this gives CASSSTRTSGSSSYEQYF.